This entry lists 26 T cell receptor beta chains sequenced from one sample in a study of CD8+ T cells in alopecia areata. The sequencing template was cDNA reverse transcribed from extracted RNA. The data were produced by immunoSEQ multiplex PCR, yet TCRdb's version contains in-frame clones alone and is incomplete. The profile shows about 160,000 clones, over 80% of them singletons. The starting material was CD8+ T cells sorted from blood, obtained at week 0. Receptors originate from a human donor with alopecia areata.

The chain recombines TRBV7-6 with TRBJ2-5; no reliable D call. Germline V gene lookup returns CDR1 SGHVS and CDR2 FNYEAQ. The CDR3 loop spans 15 amino acids. Trimming stripped 5 bases from V and 4 bases from J, with 17 bases between. The CDR3 DNA reads as TGTGCCAGCAGCCATCTCGATGGGTTCGGAGAGACCCAGTACTTC. Translation gives CASSHLDGFGETQYF.

The genes are TRBV7-9 and TRBJ2-1; D gene unclear. Trimming removed 7 bases from V and 1 base from J, with 17 bases in between. Germline V lookup: CDR1 SEHNR, CDR2 FQNEAQ (reference sequence). This CDR3 region has 16 residues. The CDR3 here is CASNPQLRSSYNEQFF. CDR3 coding DNA: TGTGCCAGCAACCCCCAGCTGAGGTCTTCCTACAATGAGCAGTTCTTC. The complete variable domain, with remaining parts taken from reference TRBV7-9 and TRBJ2-1, reads DTGVSQNPRHKITKRGQNVTFRCDPISEHNRLYWYRQTLGQGPEFLTYFQNEAQLEKSRLLSDRFSAERPKGSFSTLEIQRTEQGDSAMYLCASNPQLRSSYNEQFFGPGTRLTVL.

The chain is built from TRBV7-8 and TRBJ2-7, with unresolved D. Germline values: CDR1 SGHVS, CDR2 FQNEAQ. V was trimmed by 1 base and J by 3 bases, leaving 4 bases between them. This CDR3 contains 12 residues. CDR3 residues: CASSLGSYEQYF. The CDR3, as DNA: TGTGCCAGCAGCTTAGGTAGCTACGAGCAGTACTTC.

The chain carries TRBV6-5 and TRBJ1-1; D gene uncertain. CDR1 is MNHEY, CDR2 SVGAGI, per germline. The CDR3 length is 14 residues. V was pared by 0 bases and J by 4 bases, with 9 bases between. The CDR3, as DNA: TGTGCCAGCAGTTACTCCGCGGTGAGCACTGAAGCTTTCTTT. It specifies CASSYSAVSTEAFF.

The chain recombines TRBV30 with TRBJ2-1; D gene ambiguous. CDR1 is GTSNPN and CDR2 is SVGIG in the germline V gene (reference sequence). Trimming removed 0 bases at V and 9 bases at J, with 18 bases between. CDR3 length: 15 residues. The CDR3 protein is CAWSVRSKWLTEQFF. CDR3 DNA sequence: TGTGCCTGGAGTGTACGGTCTAAATGGTTGACTGAGCAGTTCTTC. Drawing the rest from reference TRBV30 and TRBJ2-1, the complete variable domain is SQTIHQWPATLVQPVGSPLSLECTVEGTSNPNLYWYRQAAGRGLQLLFYSVGIGQISSEVPQNLSASRPQDRQFILSSKKLLLSDSGFYLCAWSVRSKWLTEQFFGPGTRLTVL.

The J gene is TRBJ1-2, the V gene TRBV6-1; no clear D. CDR1 and CDR2 (germline): MNHNS, SASEGT. V lost 6 bases and J lost 7, with 9 bases in between. The CDR3 consists of 11 residues. In DNA form, the CDR3 reads TGTGCCAGCAGGGTAAGCGCTGGCTACACCTTC. The encoded protein is CASRVSAGYTF.

The J gene is TRBJ1-5, the V gene TRBV2, with unresolved D. Germline V CDR1 and CDR2: SNHLY, FYNNEI. The V and J ends lost 6 bases and 4 bases respectively, with 13 bases between them. There are 14 residues in the CDR3. The CDR3 sequence is CASSGMFENQPQHF. As DNA, the CDR3 is TGTGCCAGCAGCGGGATGTTCGAAAATCAGCCCCAGCATTTT.

This clone was seen once. The chain couples TRBV6-5 to TRBJ1-2, with 8 bases fitting TRBD1. V shed 2 bases, J shed 8 bases, and the junction held 4 bases outside the gene matches. The CDR3 sequence is 13 residues long. Germline CDR1 and CDR2: MNHEY and SVGAGI. This CDR3 is CASSYDRGEGYTF. CDR3 DNA sequence: TGTGCCAGCAGTTACGACAGGGGCGAAGGCTACACCTTC.

The sample holds a few counts of this clone. The CDR3 here is CASNSPTSGSDTQYF. The CDR3 DNA sequence: TGTGCCAGCAACTCACCGACTAGCGGGAGCGATACGCAGTATTTT. The chain carries TRBV6-5 and TRBJ2-3, with TRBD2 identical over 12 bases. The CDR3 sequence is 15 residues long. The trim removed 7 bases at V and 6 bases at J, leaving 8 bases unmatched. Germline V gene lookup returns CDR1 MNHEY and CDR2 SVGAGI.

This clone was detected once. V gene TRBV4-1 combines with J gene TRBJ2-1, with TRBD2 identical over 7 bases. The CDR3 length is 19 residues. Trimming at V came to 4 bases and at J to 0 bases, leaving 15 bases not matched to a gene. Germline CDR1 reads MGHRA; CDR2 reads YSYEKL. The CDR3 sequence: CASSLRSTGGSSSYNEQFF. CDR3 DNA sequence: TGCGCCAGCAGCCTACGTAGTACGGGAGGCTCGAGCTCCTACAATGAGCAGTTCTTC.

This chain joins TRBV29-1 and TRBJ1-1; 9 positions match TRBD1. The CDR3 length is 14 residues. Trimming took 6 bases from V and 4 from J; bases not matched to a gene: 9. The V gene's germline CDR1 is SQVTM and CDR2 ANQGSEA. The CDR3 spells CSVTGTGLGTEAFF. The CDR3 DNA reads as TGCAGCGTCACCGGGACAGGGTTGGGCACTGAAGCTTTCTTT.

This chain links TRBV30 with TRBJ2-2; tentatively, D is TRBD1 (7 bases). Germline CDR1 reads GTSNPN; CDR2 reads SVGIG (reference sequence). The CDR3 consists of 15 residues. The V and J ends lost 0 bases and 4 bases respectively, with 12 bases between them. CDR3 sequence reads: CAWSVYQGGTGELFF. In nucleotides, the CDR3 is TGTGCCTGGAGTGTATATCAGGGGGGCACCGGGGAGCTGTTTTTT. Variable domain in full (rest from reference TRBV30 and TRBJ2-2): SQTIHQWPATLVQPVGSPLSLECTVEGTSNPNLYWYRQAAGRGLQLLFYSVGIGQISSEVPQNLSASRPQDRQFILSSKKLLLSDSGFYLCAWSVYQGGTGELFFGEGSRLTVL.

The V gene is TRBV29-1, the J gene TRBJ2-2; D unclear. Germline values: CDR1 SQVTM, CDR2 ANQGSEA. Trimming took off 5 bases at V and 9 bases at J, with 13 bases between the two ends. CDR3 size: 12 residues. As DNA, the CDR3 is TGCAGCGTTCAGAACTACATCAGGGAGCTGTTTTTT. Amino acids: CSVQNYIRELFF.

The chain joins TRBV29-1 to TRBJ2-1, with TRBD2 matching over 8 bases. The germline V gene has CDR1 SQVTM and CDR2 ANQGSEA. The V segment lost 4 bases and the J segment 3 bases; nucleotides outside the gene matches: 14. This CDR3 spans 17 amino acids. This CDR3 reads CSVGLFYGGANYNEQFF. In nucleotides, the CDR3 is TGCAGCGTTGGATTATTTTACGGGGGGGCTAACTACAATGAGCAGTTCTTC.

This sequence joins TRBV5-1 and TRBJ2-7; the D gene could be TRBD1 or TRBD2 (5 bases each). Germline CDR1 and CDR2: SGHRS and YFSETQ. V lost 0 bases, J lost 5 bases, and 15 bases lay in between. CDR3 length equals 15 residues. The CDR3 region has the DNA TGCGCCAGCAGCTTGGTGTCCGGGGCCGTCCACGAGCAGTACTTC. Encoded protein: CASSLVSGAVHEQYF.

The chain links TRBV7-9 to TRBJ2-1; D uncertain. In germline, CDR1 is SEHNR, CDR2 FQNEAQ (reference sequence). The length of the CDR3 is 13 residues. V was shortened by 5 bases and J by 7 bases, with 12 bases between the two germline ends. The CDR3 spells CASSPPLGNEQFF. The CDR3 coding sequence is TGTGCCAGCAGCCCCCCCTTGGGAAATGAGCAGTTCTTC.

This clone was detected a few times. Other nucleotide sequences in the sample specify the same CDR3. The chain has TRBV30 and TRBJ2-2; D gene uncertain. CDR3 length: 12 amino acids. V was cut by 0 bases and J by 3 bases, with 2 bases left in between. Germline V lookup: CDR1 GTSNPN, CDR2 SVGIG (reference sequence). The DNA for the CDR3 is TGTGCCTGGAGTGTGGACACCGGGGAGCTGTTTTTT. This translates into CAWSVDTGELFF. The full variable domain, with the rest looked up from reference TRBV30 and TRBJ2-2, is SQTIHQWPATLVQPVGSPLSLECTVEGTSNPNLYWYRQAAGRGLQLLFYSVGIGQISSEVPQNLSASRPQDRQFILSSKKLLLSDSGFYLCAWSVDTGELFFGEGSRLTVL.

The V and J genes are TRBV4-1 and TRBJ2-5, with 13 bases that match TRBD2. V gave up 3 bases and J gave up 1 base; unmatched junction bases: 14. The CDR3 has 20 residues. CDR1 MGHRA and CDR2 YSYEKL come from the germline V gene. The DNA for the CDR3 is TGCGCCAGCAGCCATACTAGCGGGACTAGCGGGACCCTAGGCCAAGAGACCCAGTACTTC. Translated, it gives CASSHTSGTSGTLGQETQYF.

The DNA for the CDR3 is TGTGCCAGCAGTGGACAGGTGCCTGAAGCTTTCTTT. Residues: CASSGQVPEAFF. J is TRBJ1-1 and V is TRBV6-5, with 7 positions matching TRBD1. With 5 bases clipped from V and 6 bases from J, the junction kept 3 bases outside the gene matches. This CDR3 spans 12 amino acids. Germline V gives CDR1 MNHEY, CDR2 SVGAGI.

The rearrangement links TRBV27 to TRBJ2-2; TRBD1 is a possible D gene (6 bases). Trimming cost V 4 bases and J 4 bases, with 16 bases left between them. The germline CDR1 and CDR2 sequences are MNHEY and SMNVEV (reference sequence). This CDR3 spans 16 amino acids. CDR3 protein: CASSSKQGALTGELFF. As DNA, the CDR3 is TGTGCCAGCAGTTCCAAACAGGGTGCCCTCACCGGGGAGCTGTTTTTT.

In its sample, this clone was seen a few times. This sequence joins TRBV6-1 and TRBJ2-3; D remains ambiguous. The length of the CDR3 is 16 residues. CDR1 is MNHNS and CDR2 is SASEGT in the germline V gene. Deletions cut 4 bases from V and 4 bases from J, with 18 bases between. CDR3 sequence: CASSGSYTVWPDTQYF. Written as DNA, the CDR3 is TGTGCCAGCAGTGGCTCATACACAGTCTGGCCAGATACGCAGTATTTT.

This clone turned up a few times. The chain employs TRBV29-1 and TRBJ2-3; D may match TRBD1 or TRBD2 (5 bases each). V lost 4 bases and J lost 1, with 15 bases in between. This CDR3 comprises 15 residues. Germline V lookup: CDR1 SQVTM, CDR2 ANQGSEA. CDR3 sequence (DNA): TGCAGCGTTGCTGGGGGTCGAATTCGCACAGATACGCAGTATTTT. Amino acids: CSVAGGRIRTDTQYF.

This chain links TRBV19 with TRBJ1-5; tentative D call: TRBD1 (5 bases). The germline V gene encodes CDR1 LNHDA and CDR2 SQIVND (reference sequence). The CDR3 loop spans 15 amino acids. Deletions cut 1 base from V and 2 bases from J, with 9 bases between. CDR3: CASSIAWDGNQPQHF. CDR3 sequence (DNA): TGTGCCAGTAGTATAGCTTGGGACGGCAATCAGCCCCAGCATTTT.

The chain couples TRBV4-1 to TRBJ1-2, with D uncertain. The germline V and J ends were trimmed by 2 bases and 4 bases, with 14 bases remaining between them. The germline gives CDR1 MGHRA, CDR2 YSYEKL. The CDR3 extends over 15 amino acids. The CDR3 DNA reads as TGCGCCAGCAGCCAAACACAGCGGGCAGGCTATGGCTACACCTTC. Translated: CASSQTQRAGYGYTF.

This clone was observed once. The gene calls are TRBV11-1 and TRBJ2-5; D remains unclear. CDR3 length equals 16 residues. Trimming removed 5 bases from V and 1 base from J, with 17 bases in between. CDR1 and CDR2 (germline): SGHAT, FQDESV (reference sequence). The CDR3 DNA sequence: TGTGCCAGCAGCCCCCCAGGCTGGCTAGTCCAAGAGACCCAGTACTTC. Translation gives CASSPPGWLVQETQYF.

The chain recombines TRBV15 with TRBJ1-5; D not certain. Germline V lookup: CDR1 LNHNV, CDR2 YYDKDF (reference sequence). V was shortened by 0 bases and J by 0 bases, with 9 bases between the two germline ends. This CDR3 has 16 residues. The CDR3 is CATSRDREPSNQPQHF. In nucleotides, the CDR3 is TGTGCCACCAGCAGAGATCGCGAGCCTAGCAATCAGCCCCAGCATTTT.